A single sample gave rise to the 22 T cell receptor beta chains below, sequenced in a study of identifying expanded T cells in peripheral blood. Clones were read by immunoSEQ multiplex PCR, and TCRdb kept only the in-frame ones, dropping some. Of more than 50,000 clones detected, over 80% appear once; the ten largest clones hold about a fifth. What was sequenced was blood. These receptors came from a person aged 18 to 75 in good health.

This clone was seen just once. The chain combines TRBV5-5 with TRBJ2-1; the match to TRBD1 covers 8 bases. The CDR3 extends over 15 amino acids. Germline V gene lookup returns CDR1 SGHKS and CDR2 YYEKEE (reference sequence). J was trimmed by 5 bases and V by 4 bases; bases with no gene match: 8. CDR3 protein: CASSVRDRLNNEQFF. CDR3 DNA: TGTGCCAGCAGCGTCCGGGACAGGCTTAACAATGAGCAGTTCTTC.

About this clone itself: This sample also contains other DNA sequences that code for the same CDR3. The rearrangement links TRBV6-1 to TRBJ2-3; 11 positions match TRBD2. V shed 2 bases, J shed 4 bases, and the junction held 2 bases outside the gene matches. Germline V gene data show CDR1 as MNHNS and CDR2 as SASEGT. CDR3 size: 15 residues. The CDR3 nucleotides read TGTGCCAGCAGTGAATTAGCGGGGGGGCCAGATACGCAGTATTTT. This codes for CASSELAGGPDTQYF.

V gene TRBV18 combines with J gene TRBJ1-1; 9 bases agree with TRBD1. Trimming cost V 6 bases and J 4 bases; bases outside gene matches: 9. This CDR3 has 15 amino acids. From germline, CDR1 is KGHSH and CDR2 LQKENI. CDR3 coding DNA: TGTGCCAGCTCCCCAAGACAGGGGGTCGGCACTGAAGCTTTCTTT. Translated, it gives CASSPRQGVGTEAFF.

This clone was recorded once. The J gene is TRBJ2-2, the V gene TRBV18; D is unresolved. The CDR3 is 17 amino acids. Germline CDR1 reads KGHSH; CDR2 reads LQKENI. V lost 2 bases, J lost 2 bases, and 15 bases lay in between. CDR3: CASSPDGTSPNTGELFF. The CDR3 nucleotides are TGTGCCAGCTCACCAGATGGCACATCACCAAACACCGGGGAGCTGTTTTTT.

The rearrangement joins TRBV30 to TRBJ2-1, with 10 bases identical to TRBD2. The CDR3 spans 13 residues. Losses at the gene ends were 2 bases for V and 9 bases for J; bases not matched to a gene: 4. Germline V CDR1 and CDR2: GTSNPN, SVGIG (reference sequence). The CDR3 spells CAWSSSGRAEQFF. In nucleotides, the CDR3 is TGTGCCTGGAGTTCTAGCGGGAGAGCTGAGCAGTTCTTC.

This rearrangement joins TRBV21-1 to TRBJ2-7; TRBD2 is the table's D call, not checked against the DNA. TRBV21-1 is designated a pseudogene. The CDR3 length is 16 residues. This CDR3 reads CASALNGETSAHEQYF. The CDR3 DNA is TGTGCCAGCGCACTCAACGGTGAGACTAGCGCCCACGAGCAGTACTTC.

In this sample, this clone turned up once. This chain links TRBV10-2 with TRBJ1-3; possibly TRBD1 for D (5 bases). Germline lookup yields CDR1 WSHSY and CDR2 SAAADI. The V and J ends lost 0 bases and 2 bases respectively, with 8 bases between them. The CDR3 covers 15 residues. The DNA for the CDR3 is TGCGCCAGCAGTGAGTCTGCAGGGACTGGAAACACCATATATTTT. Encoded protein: CASSESAGTGNTIYF.

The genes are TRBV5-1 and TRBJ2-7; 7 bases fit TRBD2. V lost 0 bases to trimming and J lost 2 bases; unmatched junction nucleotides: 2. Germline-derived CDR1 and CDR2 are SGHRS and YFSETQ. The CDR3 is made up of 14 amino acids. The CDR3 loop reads CASSLVGGPYEQYF. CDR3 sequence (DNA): TGCGCCAGCAGCTTGGTGGGAGGGCCCTACGAGCAGTACTTC. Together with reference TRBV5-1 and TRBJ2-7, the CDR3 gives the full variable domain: KAGVTQTPRYLIKTRGQQVTLSCSPISGHRSVSWYQQTPGQGLQFLFEYFSETQRNKGNFPGRFSGRQFSNSRSEMNVSTLELGDSALYLCASSLVGGPYEQYFGPGTRLTVT.

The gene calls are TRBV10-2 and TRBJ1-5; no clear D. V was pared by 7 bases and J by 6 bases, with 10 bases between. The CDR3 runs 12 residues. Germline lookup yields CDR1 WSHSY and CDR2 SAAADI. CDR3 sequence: CASTKPGQPQHF. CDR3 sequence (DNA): TGCGCCAGCACCAAACCGGGTCAGCCCCAGCATTTT.

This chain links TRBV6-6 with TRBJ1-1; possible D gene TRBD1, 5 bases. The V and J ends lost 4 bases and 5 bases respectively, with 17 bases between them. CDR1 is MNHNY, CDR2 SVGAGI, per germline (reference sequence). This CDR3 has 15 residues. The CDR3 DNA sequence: TGTGCCAGCAGTTGGGGGTGGGGTCGGACGACTGAAGCTTTCTTT. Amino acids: CASSWGWGRTTEAFF.

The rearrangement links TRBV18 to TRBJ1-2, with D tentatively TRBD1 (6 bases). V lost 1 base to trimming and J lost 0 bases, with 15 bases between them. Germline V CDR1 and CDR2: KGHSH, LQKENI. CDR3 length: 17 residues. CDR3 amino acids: CASSPQGGFIANYGYTF. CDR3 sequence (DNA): TGTGCCAGCTCACCACAGGGGGGATTCATAGCTAACTATGGCTACACCTTC. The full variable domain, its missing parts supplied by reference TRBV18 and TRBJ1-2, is NAGVMQNPRHLVRRRGQEARLRCSPMKGHSHVYWYRQLPEEGLKFMVYLQKENIIDESGMPKERFSAEFPKEGPSILRIQQVVRGDSAAYFCASSPQGGFIANYGYTFGSGTRLTVV.

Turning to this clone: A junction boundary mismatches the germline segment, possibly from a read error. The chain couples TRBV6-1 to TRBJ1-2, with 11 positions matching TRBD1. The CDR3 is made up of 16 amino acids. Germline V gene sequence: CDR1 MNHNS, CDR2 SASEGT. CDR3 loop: CASGDPGQGVYYGYTF. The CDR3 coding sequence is TGTGCCAGCGGTGACCCGGGACAGGGGGTATACTATGGCTACACCTTC.

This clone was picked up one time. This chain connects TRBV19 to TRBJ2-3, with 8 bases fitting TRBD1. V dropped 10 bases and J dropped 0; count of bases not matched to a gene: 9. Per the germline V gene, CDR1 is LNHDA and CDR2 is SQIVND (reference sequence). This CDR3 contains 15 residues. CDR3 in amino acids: CATDDRGSSTDTQYF. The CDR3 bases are TGTGCCACCGACGACAGGGGATCAAGCACAGATACGCAGTATTTT.

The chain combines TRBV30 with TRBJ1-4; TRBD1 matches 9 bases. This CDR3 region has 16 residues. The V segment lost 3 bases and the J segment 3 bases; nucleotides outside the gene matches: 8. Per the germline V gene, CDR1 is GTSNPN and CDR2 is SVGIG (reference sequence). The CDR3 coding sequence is TGTGCCTGGAGGGACAGGGGTAAAGTTGCTAATGAAAAACTGTTTTTT. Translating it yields CAWRDRGKVANEKLFF.

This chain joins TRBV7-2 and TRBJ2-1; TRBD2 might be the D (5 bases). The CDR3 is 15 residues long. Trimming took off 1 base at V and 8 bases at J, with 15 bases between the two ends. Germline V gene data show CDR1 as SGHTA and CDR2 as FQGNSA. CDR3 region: CASSLGFGVQYEQFF. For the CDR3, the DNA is TGTGCCAGCAGCTTAGGATTCGGGGTGCAATATGAGCAGTTCTTC.

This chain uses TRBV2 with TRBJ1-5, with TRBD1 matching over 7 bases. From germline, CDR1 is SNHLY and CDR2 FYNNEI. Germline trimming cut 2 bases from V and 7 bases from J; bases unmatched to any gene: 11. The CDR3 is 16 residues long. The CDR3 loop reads CASSEHPTGKRQPQHF. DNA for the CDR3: TGTGCCAGCAGTGAACACCCGACAGGGAAGAGACAGCCCCAGCATTTT.

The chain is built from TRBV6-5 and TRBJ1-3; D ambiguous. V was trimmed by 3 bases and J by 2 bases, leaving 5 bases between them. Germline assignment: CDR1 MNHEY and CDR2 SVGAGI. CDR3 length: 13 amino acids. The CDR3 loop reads CASSYKAGNTIYF. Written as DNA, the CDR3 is TGTGCCAGCAGTTATAAAGCTGGAAACACCATATATTTT.

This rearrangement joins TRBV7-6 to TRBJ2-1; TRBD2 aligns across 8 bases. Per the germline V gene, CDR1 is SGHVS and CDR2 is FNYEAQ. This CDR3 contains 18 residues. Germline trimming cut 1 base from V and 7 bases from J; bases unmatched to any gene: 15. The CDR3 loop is CASSLGGLAGSSWNEQFF. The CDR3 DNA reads TGTGCCAGCAGCTTAGGGGGTCTAGCGGGCTCCTCTTGGAATGAGCAGTTCTTC. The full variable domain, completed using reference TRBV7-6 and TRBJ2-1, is GAGVSQSPRYKVTKRGQDVALRCDPISGHVSLYWYRQALGQGPEFLTYFNYEAQQDKSGLPNDRFSAERPEGSISTLTIQRTEQRDSAMYRCASSLGGLAGSSWNEQFFGPGTRLTVL.

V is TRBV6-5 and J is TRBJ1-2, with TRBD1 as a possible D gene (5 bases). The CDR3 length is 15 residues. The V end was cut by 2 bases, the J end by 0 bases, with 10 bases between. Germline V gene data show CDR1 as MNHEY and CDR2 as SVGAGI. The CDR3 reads CASSYGTVANYGYTF. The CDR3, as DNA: TGTGCCAGCAGTTACGGGACGGTAGCTAACTATGGCTACACCTTC.

The CDR3 DNA follows: TGCGCCAGCAGCTTGGAAACAGGGTCGGCCGGGGAGCTGTTTTTT. Encoded protein: CASSLETGSAGELFF. The rearrangement joins TRBV5-1 to TRBJ2-2; possible D gene TRBD1, 6 bases. The CDR3 is made up of 15 amino acids. CDR1 is SGHRS and CDR2 is YFSETQ in the germline V gene. V lost 0 bases and J lost 6, with 12 bases in between.

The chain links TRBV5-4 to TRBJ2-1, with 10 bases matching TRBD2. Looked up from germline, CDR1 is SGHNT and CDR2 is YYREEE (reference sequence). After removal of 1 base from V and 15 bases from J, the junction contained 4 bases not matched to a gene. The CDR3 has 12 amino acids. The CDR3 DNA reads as TGTGCCAGCAGCTTGCCTAGCGGGAGTCGGTTCTTC. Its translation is CASSLPSGSRFF.

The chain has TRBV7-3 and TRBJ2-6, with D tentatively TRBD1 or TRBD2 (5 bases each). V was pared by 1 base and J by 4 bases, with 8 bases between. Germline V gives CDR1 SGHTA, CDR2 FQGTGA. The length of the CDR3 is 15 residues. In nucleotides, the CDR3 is TGTGCCAGCAGCTTAAGGGGGACCGGGGCCAACGTCCTGACTTTC. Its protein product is CASSLRGTGANVLTF.